The 28 T cell receptor beta chains reported below all come from one sample, sequenced in a study of blood T cell repertoires in COVID-19. Repertoires were generated with immunoSEQ multiplex PCR, while TCRdb's copy carries only in-frame clones and drops some. Seen here are approximately 160,000 clones, approximately 82% observed once, and the top ten hold 7.2%. The sequencing sample was made of peripheral blood. Receptors originate from a woman in her fifties or sixties in a cohort sampled during active or convalescent COVID-19.

This clone was detected only a few times. The chain couples TRBV14 to TRBJ2-3; 10 bases fit TRBD2. Germline lookup yields CDR1 SGHDN and CDR2 FVKESK. The ends lost 2 bases at V and 1 base at J; junction bases unmatched: 3. This CDR3 region has 16 residues. The CDR3 loop reads CASSQLAGARTDTQYF. CDR3 nucleotide sequence: TGTGCCAGCAGCCAACTAGCGGGGGCCCGCACAGATACGCAGTATTTT.

The chain joins TRBV5-4 to TRBJ2-1, with a tentative D call TRBD1 (6 bases). With 1 base removed from V and 0 bases from J, the gap between germline ends came to 11 bases. The CDR3 runs to 16 residues. Germline V gene lookup returns CDR1 SGHNT and CDR2 YYREEE (reference sequence). CDR3: CASSLQGSSSYNEQFF. CDR3 in DNA: TGTGCCAGCAGCTTGCAGGGGTCGAGCTCCTACAATGAGCAGTTCTTC.

The chain carries TRBV7-3 and TRBJ2-5; TRBD2 matches at 9 bases. V shed 5 bases and J 0 bases; nucleotides not matched to a gene: 4. The CDR3 has 15 residues. Germline CDR1 is SGHTA and CDR2 is FQGTGA. The CDR3 DNA follows: TGTGCCAGCAGCCCTAGCGGGGACTACCAAGAGACCCAGTACTTC. Its translation is CASSPSGDYQETQYF. The full variable domain, in which reference TRBV7-3 and TRBJ2-5 provide the parts outside the CDR3, is GAGVSQTPSNKVTEKGKYVELRCDPISGHTALYWYRQSLGQGPEFLIYFQGTGAADDSGLPNDRFFAVRPEGSVSTLKIQRTERGDSAVYLCASSPSGDYQETQYFGPGTRLLVL.

This chain links TRBV7-8 with TRBJ1-2, with D possibly matching TRBD1 (6 bases). CDR1 and CDR2 from the germline V gene are SGHVS and FQNEAQ. V was trimmed by 1 base and J by 4 bases, leaving 10 bases between them. The CDR3 runs to 14 residues. CDR3 sequence: CASSLGGLGYGYTF. The CDR3 coding sequence is TGTGCCAGCAGCTTAGGGGGGCTTGGCTATGGCTACACCTTC. Looking up the rest from reference TRBV7-8 and TRBJ1-2 gives the full variable domain: GAGVSQSPRYKVAKRGQDVALRCDPISGHVSLFWYQQALGQGPEFLTYFQNEAQLDKSGLPSDRFFAERPEGSVSTLKIQRTQQEDSAVYLCASSLGGLGYGYTFGSGTRLTVV.

The J gene is TRBJ1-5, the V gene TRBV19; 9 bases fit TRBD1. Germline V CDR1 and CDR2: LNHDA, SQIVND (reference sequence). V gave up 5 bases and J gave up 0 bases; unmatched junction bases: 8. The CDR3 extends over 17 amino acids. The CDR3 here is CASSGGQGTYSNQPQHF. CDR3 bases: TGTGCCAGTAGTGGGGGACAGGGAACTTATAGCAATCAGCCCCAGCATTTT.

The rearrangement uses TRBV6-5 and TRBJ1-3; D is unclear. CDR3 length: 13 residues. V lost 10 bases, J lost 0 bases, and 10 bases lay in between. Germline V gene data show CDR1 as MNHEY and CDR2 as SVGAGI. CDR3 residues: CATRLYSGNTIYF. The CDR3 DNA reads as TGTGCCACCCGACTGTACTCTGGAAACACCATATATTTT.

The chain uses TRBV18 and TRBJ1-1, with a weak D call TRBD1 (5 bases). Trimming removed 0 bases at V and 7 bases at J, with 12 bases between. CDR3 length equals 14 residues. Germline assignment: CDR1 KGHSH and CDR2 LQKENI. CDR3: CASSPPGGTGEAFF. CDR3 DNA sequence: TGTGCCAGCTCACCACCGGGAGGGACGGGTGAAGCTTTCTTT.

The chain joins TRBV30 to TRBJ1-5; no definite D call. Germline CDR1 GTSNPN, CDR2 SVGIG (reference sequence). Between the trimmed V and J ends, which lost 4 bases and 2 bases, there was a span of 18 bases. The CDR3 is 16 amino acids. The CDR3: CAWNRPGMSGNQPQHF. In DNA form, the CDR3 reads TGTGCCTGGAACCGTCCCGGGATGAGCGGCAATCAGCCCCAGCATTTT.

This chain uses TRBV29-1 with TRBJ1-5; D unresolved. V was shortened by 7 bases and J by 0 bases, with 7 bases between the two germline ends. Germline CDR1 and CDR2: SQVTM and ANQGSEA. CDR3 length equals 12 residues. This chain's CDR3 is CSATFSNQPQHF. The CDR3 DNA follows: TGCAGCGCGACTTTTAGCAATCAGCCCCAGCATTTT.

CDR3 sequence: CASSPTGVGETQYF. The CDR3, as DNA: TGTGCCAGCAGCCCGACAGGGGTAGGAGAGACCCAGTACTTC. The rearrangement joins TRBV5-6 to TRBJ2-5; 8 positions agree with TRBD1. The CDR3 length is 14 residues. With 4 bases clipped from V and 4 bases from J, the junction kept 6 bases outside the gene matches. Germline V CDR1 and CDR2: SGHDT, YYEEEE.

Points on this clone: A read error may produce the germline difference seen at one junction end. The J gene is TRBJ1-5, the V gene TRBV2; TRBD1 is a possible D gene (6 bases). Looked up from germline, CDR1 is SNHLY and CDR2 is FYNNEI. The length of the CDR3 is 15 residues. CDR3 DNA sequence: TGTGCCAGCATTGAAAGCGGGGCCAGGGGCCAGCCCCAGCATTTT. Residues: CASIESGARGQPQHF.

This clone was found a few times. The rearrangement links TRBV6-7 to TRBJ1-5; D is undetermined. TRBV6-7 counts as an open reading frame of uncertain function. V was cut by 0 bases and J by 9 bases, with 9 bases left in between. CDR3 size: 13 residues. The CDR3 region is CASSYSSSRPQHF. CDR3 coding DNA: TGTGCCAGCAGTTACTCGAGTTCGAGGCCCCAGCATTTT.

In DNA, the CDR3 is TGTGCCAGCAGCGGGGACAGGGGAAGGAATCAGCCCCAGCATTTT. Translated, it gives CASSGDRGRNQPQHF. J is TRBJ1-5 and V is TRBV7-8, with 10 bases aligning to TRBD1. The CDR3 is 15 residues long. Losses at the gene ends were 5 bases for V and 4 bases for J; bases not matched to a gene: 5. CDR1 SGHVS and CDR2 FQNEAQ come from the germline V gene.

This clone appeared a few times. The chain is built from TRBV4-1 and TRBJ1-1; no clear D gene. Trimming shortened V by 0 bases and J by 6 bases, and 14 bases separated the two germline ends. CDR3 length: 15 residues. Germline V gene lookup returns CDR1 MGHRA and CDR2 YSYEKL. CDR3 sequence: CASSQDYAKRAEAFF. In nucleotides, the CDR3 is TGCGCCAGCAGCCAAGACTATGCAAAACGGGCTGAAGCTTTCTTT.

This clone was seen once. The rearrangement links TRBV6-2 or TRBV6-3 to TRBJ2-3; no firm D call. The V and J ends lost 2 bases and 4 bases respectively, with 7 bases between them. CDR1 MNHEY and CDR2 SVGEGT come from the germline V gene. CDR3 size: 13 residues. The CDR3 protein is CASSYPYPDTQYF. CDR3 DNA: TGTGCCAGCAGTTACCCCTACCCAGATACGCAGTATTTT.

The chain is built from TRBV5-4 and TRBJ2-4; possible D gene TRBD2, 7 bases. The germline gives CDR1 SGHNT, CDR2 YYREEE (reference sequence). The CDR3 extends over 16 amino acids. Trimming removed 0 bases at V and 3 bases at J, with 13 bases between. The CDR3 reads CASSLGGASGKNIQYF. The CDR3 DNA sequence: TGTGCCAGCAGCTTGGGGGGGGCTAGCGGCAAAAACATTCAGTACTTC.

The chain carries TRBV4-1 and TRBJ2-3; no reliable D call. V gave up 1 base and J gave up 2 bases, with 7 bases separating them. This CDR3 has 14 amino acids. Germline values: CDR1 MGHRA, CDR2 YSYEKL. The CDR3: CASSQGAFTDTQYF. CDR3 DNA: TGCGCCAGCAGCCAAGGGGCCTTCACAGATACGCAGTATTTT.

The chain combines TRBV9 with TRBJ1-3; TRBD1 matches 8 bases. CDR1 is SGDLS and CDR2 is YYNGEE in the germline V gene. With 3 bases clipped from V and 4 bases from J, the junction kept 9 bases outside the gene matches. The CDR3 extends over 16 amino acids. DNA of the CDR3: TGTGCCAGCAGCGAATACGACAGGGGCCCCGGAAACACCATATATTTT. It specifies CASSEYDRGPGNTIYF.

V gene TRBV20-1 combines with J gene TRBJ1-5, with D tentatively TRBD1 (5 bases). CDR3 length: 15 amino acids. Germline CDR1 and CDR2: DFQATT and SNEGSKA (reference sequence). Trimming removed 3 bases from V and 1 base from J, with 13 bases in between. Written as DNA, the CDR3 is TGCAGTGCTAGTTTAGGGCAGGGAAGCAATCAGCCCCAGCATTTT. Its translation: CSASLGQGSNQPQHF.

The chain is built from TRBV7-9 and TRBJ2-1; possible D gene TRBD2, 6 bases. CDR3 length: 15 amino acids. Germline CDR1 and CDR2: SEHNR and FQNEAQ (reference sequence). The V end was cut by 3 bases, the J end by 3 bases, with 12 bases between. The CDR3 protein is CASSLLGGIYNEQFF. The CDR3 region has the DNA TGTGCCAGCAGCTTGCTTGGCGGGATCTACAATGAGCAGTTCTTC.

V gene TRBV6-5 combines with J gene TRBJ1-2, with TRBD1 as a possible D gene (5 bases). V was clipped by 5 bases and J by 4 bases, with 11 bases between them. CDR3 length equals 13 residues. Germline lookup yields CDR1 MNHEY and CDR2 SVGAGI. The DNA of the CDR3 is TGTGCCAGCAGTACCCGACAGTTCTATGGCTACACCTTC. Translation gives CASSTRQFYGYTF.

This sequence joins TRBV7-9 and TRBJ1-1; D possibly corresponds to TRBD1 (6 bases). The CDR3 totals 14 residues. The germline CDR1 and CDR2 sequences are SEHNR and FQNEAQ (reference sequence). V dropped 5 bases and J dropped 5 bases, with 15 bases sitting between them. The CDR3 region has the DNA TGTGCCAGCAGCCCTGAGCCAGGGGCTACTGAAGCTTTCTTT. Protein: CASSPEPGATEAFF.

This chain joins TRBV18 and TRBJ1-6, with D maybe TRBD1 (6 bases). The CDR3 spans 14 residues. Per the germline V gene, CDR1 is KGHSH and CDR2 is LQKENI. The V end was cut by 6 bases, the J end by 6 bases, with 12 bases between. The CDR3 DNA is TGTGCCAGCTCGGGAGGGGGAATTAATTCACCCCTCCACTTT. Protein sequence: CASSGGGINSPLHF. The variable domain in full, with the rest retrieved from reference TRBV18 and TRBJ1-6, is NAGVMQNPRHLVRRRGQEARLRCSPMKGHSHVYWYRQLPEEGLKFMVYLQKENIIDESGMPKERFSAEFPKEGPSILRIQQVVRGDSAAYFCASSGGGINSPLHFGNGTRLTVT.

The chain couples TRBV11-3 to TRBJ2-3; D is possibly TRBD2 (5 bases). This CDR3 is 15 amino acids long. Trimming cost V 5 bases and J 9 bases, with 21 bases left between them. CDR1 SGHNT and CDR2 YENEEA come from the germline V gene. The CDR3 bases are TGTGCCAGCAGCCCCGGGATCTCTCTTGAAACAACGCAGTATTTT. Translated: CASSPGISLETTQYF.

The J gene is TRBJ2-5, the V gene TRBV14; D remains ambiguous. The CDR3 extends over 12 amino acids. Trimming cost V 4 bases and J 2 bases, with 5 bases left between them. Germline CDR1 SGHDN, CDR2 FVKESK. The CDR3 loop reads CASSPTQETQYF. The CDR3 DNA reads as TGTGCCAGCAGCCCAACACAAGAGACCCAGTACTTC.

As regards this clone: Given a much more abundant clone one base away, this may be a read error. Different DNA sequences within this sample yield the same CDR3. The chain employs TRBV7-9 and TRBJ1-1; TRBD1 matches at 7 bases. The CDR3 runs 14 residues. The germline V gene has CDR1 SEHNR and CDR2 FQNEAQ (reference sequence). The V gene end was trimmed by 5 bases and the J gene end by 2 bases; junction bases not matched to a gene: 5. CDR3 nucleotide sequence: TGTGCCAGCAGCGGGGGGACAGAAAACACTGAAGCTTTCTTT. Amino acid sequence: CASSGGTENTEAFF.

V gene TRBV7-8 combines with J gene TRBJ2-2; D is unclear. V was cut by 7 bases and J by 8 bases, with 26 bases left in between. There are 17 residues in the CDR3. The germline V gene encodes CDR1 SGHVS and CDR2 FQNEAQ. In DNA, the CDR3 is TGTGCCAGCATCCCACTCGATATGGCGGTGTTGATTGGGGAGCTGTTTTTT. Translating gives CASIPLDMAVLIGELFF.

J is TRBJ1-2 and V is TRBV3-1 (or the pseudogene TRBV3-2); D is unclear. The CDR3 extends over 13 amino acids. V lost 2 bases to trimming and J lost 7 bases, with 11 bases between them. Germline CDR1 is LGHDT and CDR2 is YNNKEL (reference sequence). The CDR3 loop is CASSQSQSGGYTF. The CDR3 DNA sequence: TGTGCCAGCAGCCAAAGCCAATCGGGTGGCTACACCTTC.